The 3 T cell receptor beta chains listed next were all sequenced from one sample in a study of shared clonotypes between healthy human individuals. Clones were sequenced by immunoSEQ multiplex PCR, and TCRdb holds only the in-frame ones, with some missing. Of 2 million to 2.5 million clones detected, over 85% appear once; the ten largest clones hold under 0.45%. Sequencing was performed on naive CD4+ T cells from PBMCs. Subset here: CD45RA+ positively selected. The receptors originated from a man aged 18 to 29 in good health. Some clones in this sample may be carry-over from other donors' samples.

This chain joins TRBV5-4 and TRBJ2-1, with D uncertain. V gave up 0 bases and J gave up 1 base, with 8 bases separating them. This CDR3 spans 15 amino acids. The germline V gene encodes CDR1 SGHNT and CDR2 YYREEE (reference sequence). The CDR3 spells CASSLDITSYNEQFF. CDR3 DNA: TGTGCCAGCAGCTTGGATATTACGTCCTACAATGAGCAGTTCTTC.

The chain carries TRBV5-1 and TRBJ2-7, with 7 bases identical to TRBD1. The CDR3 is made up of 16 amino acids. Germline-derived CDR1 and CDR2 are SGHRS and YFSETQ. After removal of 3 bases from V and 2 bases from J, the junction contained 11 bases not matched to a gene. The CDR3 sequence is CASSSGETGRAYEQYF. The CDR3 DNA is TGCGCCAGCAGCTCGGGCGAGACAGGGAGAGCCTACGAGCAGTACTTC.

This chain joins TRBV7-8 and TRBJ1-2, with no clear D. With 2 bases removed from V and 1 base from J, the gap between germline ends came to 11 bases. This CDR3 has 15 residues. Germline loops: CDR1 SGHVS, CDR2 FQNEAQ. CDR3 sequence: CASSLLGGFNYGYTF. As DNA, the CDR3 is TGTGCCAGCAGCTTATTAGGAGGATTTAACTATGGCTACACCTTC. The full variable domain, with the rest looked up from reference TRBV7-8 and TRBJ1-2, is GAGVSQSPRYKVAKRGQDVALRCDPISGHVSLFWYQQALGQGPEFLTYFQNEAQLDKSGLPSDRFFAERPEGSVSTLKIQRTQQEDSAVYLCASSLLGGFNYGYTFGSGTRLTVV.